This section outlines one TCR beta chain sequence together with its context. The target antigen is unknown. This entry comes from a study of blood T cells in healthy people across ages. Overall study: Capture via template switching afforded approximately one barcoded beta molecule per two T cells. Study observations and caveats: Age brought a roughly linear fall in TCR beta diversity measured per million T cells.

V was pared by 7 bases and J by 5 bases, with 23 bases between. The germline V gene encodes CDR1 DFQATT and CDR2 SNEGSKA (reference sequence). This CDR3 has 15 residues. The use of a sample-barcoded 5' primer and a J-beta primer mix characterized a second PCR of roughly 7 to 12 cycles. TCRdb itself ran the 5' RACE reads through MiXCR, one entry per CDR3 protein. The sample lists about 640,000 distinct CDR3 sequences, about 54% occurring once. There were healthy Caucasian individuals from Russia, aged roughly 6 to 90, serving as donors. The chain has TRBV20-1 and TRBJ1-1; D gene unclear. The sequenced sample consisted of blood. This sequence was found in a man between 60 and 70 years old in good health. The CDR3 region is CSVDTAGSAGTEAFF. The CDR3 nucleotides are TGCAGTGTCGATACCGCAGGCTCGGCGGGGACTGAAGCTTTCTTT.